One and the same sample provided the 20 T cell receptor beta chains below, sequenced in a study of CD8+CD57+ T cells in acquired aplastic anemia. Genomic DNA was employed as the template in profiling TCR beta VDJ and CDR3. MiXCR, run by TCRdb on the reads, gives a single entry per CDR3 protein. In the table there are 50,000 to 65,000 distinct CDR3 sequences, 55% of which are singletons. Source material: sorted CD4+, CD8+, or CD8+CD57+ T cells (not recorded which) from PBMCs. The receptors shown here come from a human donor in good health, serving as a control.

Worth noting for this clonotype: A read error may account for a junction end that differs from germline. V gene TRBV19 combines with J gene TRBJ1-5; D gene ambiguous. The CDR3 covers 14 residues. Germline V gene lookup returns CDR1 LNHDA and CDR2 SQIVND (reference sequence). This CDR3 reads CPSINSYSNQPQHF. The CDR3 bases are TGTCCCAGTATTAACAGTTACAGCAATCAGCCCCAGCATTTT. The whole variable domain, filled in from reference TRBV19 and TRBJ1-5, reads DGGITQSPKYLFRKEGQNVTLSCEQNLNHDAMYWYRQDPGQGLRLIYYSQIVNDFQKGDIAEGYSVSREKKESFPLTVTSAQKNPTAFYLCPSINSYSNQPQHFGDGTRLSIL.

In its sample, this clonotype was seen many times. A much larger clone is a single base away; this may be a read error. The chain joins TRBV7-9 to TRBJ2-2, with a possible D match to TRBD2 (6 bases). Germline-derived CDR1 and CDR2 are SEHNR and FQNEAQ (reference sequence). The CDR3 length is 12 residues. With 8 bases removed from V and 5 bases from J, the gap between germline ends came to 9 bases. CDR3 coding DNA: TGTGCCAGCCGCGGGGTAACCGGGGAGCTGTTTTTT. Amino acid sequence: CASRGVTGELFF.

The V gene is TRBV10-3, the J gene TRBJ2-5, with D tentatively TRBD1 (5 bases). The ends were cut back, 0 bases at V and 4 bases at J, with 12 bases in the middle. The CDR3 length is 15 residues. Per germline, CDR1 ENHRY and CDR2 SYGVKD. CDR3 amino acids: CAISESLIGAETQYF. The CDR3 nucleotides read TGTGCCATCAGTGAGTCCCTTATAGGGGCAGAGACCCAGTACTTC.

In its sample, this clonotype was seen once. At one end the junction does not follow the germline gene, possibly because of a read error. J is TRBJ2-1 and V is TRBV10-3, with D perhaps assigned TRBD1 or TRBD2 (5 bases each). Germline CDR1 ENHRY, CDR2 SYGVKD. This CDR3 comprises 14 residues. CDR3 amino acids: CASSGTTSFNEQFF. In nucleotides, the CDR3 is TGTGCCAGCAGTGGGACCACTAGTTTCAATGAGCAGTTCTTC.

There are many counts of this clonotype. The chain couples TRBV9 to TRBJ1-6, with D possibly matching TRBD1 (5 bases). This CDR3 has 15 residues. Trimming took off 4 bases at V and 5 bases at J, with 13 bases between the two ends. The germline CDR1 and CDR2 sequences are SGDLS and YYNGEE. CDR3 coding DNA: TGTGCCAGCAGCCCCGGGGGACTCAATAATTCACCCCTCCACTTT. Translated: CASSPGGLNNSPLHF.

This clonotype occurred once. The chain recombines TRBV6-2 or TRBV6-3 with TRBJ1-3; 7 bases are shared with TRBD1. CDR3 size: 17 residues. The V segment lost 0 bases and the J segment 5 bases; nucleotides outside the gene matches: 10. Germline V gene data show CDR1 as MNHEY and CDR2 as SVGEGT. In nucleotides, the CDR3 is TGTGCCAGCAGTTACTCGAGAGGGACAGCACTACGAAACACCATATATTTT. Protein product: CASSYSRGTALRNTIYF.

About this clonotype itself: Without the conserved terminal phenylalanine or tryptophan, this CDR3 likely stems from a read error. V is TRBV25-1 and J is TRBJ1-1; 9 bases are a match to TRBD1. Germline CDR1 reads MGHDK; CDR2 reads SYGVNS. V was clipped by 5 bases and J by 6 bases; unmatched bases: 4. The CDR3 is 13 amino acids. DNA of the CDR3: TGTGCCAGCAGTACACAGGGGGCCTCTGAAGCTTTCTCT. Protein sequence: CASSTQGASEAFS.

The V and J genes are TRBV7-2 and TRBJ2-5; D gene uncertain. The CDR3 contains 13 residues. Germline lookup yields CDR1 SGHTA and CDR2 FQGNSA. Trimming removed 6 bases from V and 5 bases from J, with 13 bases in between. CDR3 residues: CASSSVGLETQYF. CDR3 sequence (DNA): TGTGCCAGCAGTAGTGTGGGTTTGGAGACCCAGTACTTC.

This clonotype was counted many times. This chain uses TRBV7-8 with TRBJ2-1, with 14 positions matching TRBD2. The germline CDR1 and CDR2 sequences are SGHVS and FQNEAQ. The V gene end was trimmed by 4 bases and the J gene end by 9 bases; junction bases not matched to a gene: 2. The CDR3 covers 14 residues. Here the CDR3 reads CASSSGTSGGEQFF. The DNA of the CDR3 is TGTGCCAGCAGCTCCGGGACTAGCGGGGGTGAGCAGTTCTTC.

In DNA, the CDR3 is TGTGCCAGCAGCCAACGGACAGGGGGACCCTACGAGCAGTACTTC. Its protein is CASSQRTGGPYEQYF. The chain has TRBV14 and TRBJ2-7, with TRBD1 matching over 10 bases. The CDR3 is 15 residues long. Germline V gene data show CDR1 as SGHDN and CDR2 as FVKESK. The V segment lost 2 bases and the J segment 2 bases; nucleotides outside the gene matches: 3. The complete variable domain, with remaining parts taken from reference TRBV14 and TRBJ2-7, reads EAGVTQFPSHSVIEKGQTVTLRCDPISGHDNLYWYRRVMGKEIKFLLHFVKESKQDESGMPNNRFLAERTGGTYSTLKVQPAELEDSGVYFCASSQRTGGPYEQYFGPGTRLTVT.

The chain links TRBV9 to TRBJ2-7, with TRBD2 identical over 11 bases. The CDR3 runs to 16 residues. V was pared by 4 bases and J by 3 bases, with 9 bases of the junction left unmatched. Germline CDR1 SGDLS, CDR2 YYNGEE. The DNA of the CDR3 is TGTGCCAGCAGCCCCCCTACTAGCGGGGGATACTACGAGCAGTACTTC. It specifies CASSPPTSGGYYEQYF.

This clonotype was recorded many times. The genes are TRBV12-3 or TRBV12-4 and TRBJ1-4; D perhaps matches TRBD1 (6 bases). CDR3 length: 15 amino acids. Trimming shortened V by 5 bases and J by 1 base, and 11 bases separated the two germline ends. DNA of the CDR3: TGTGCCAGCAGTAGGGGGACGGGAACTAATGAAAAACTGTTTTTT. Protein product: CASSRGTGTNEKLFF.

The gene calls are TRBV7-2 and TRBJ2-5, with D possibly TRBD1 on 6 matching bases. CDR1 is SGHTA, CDR2 FQGNSA, per germline. V was shortened by 1 base and J by 5 bases, with 11 bases between the two germline ends. The CDR3 runs to 14 residues. In nucleotides, the CDR3 is TGTGCCAGCAGCTTAGGGGCAGGGGCGGAGACCCAGTACTTC. The encoded protein is CASSLGAGAETQYF.

This clonotype is labeled as medium-sized. This rearrangement joins TRBV15 to TRBJ1-2; TRBD1 matches 8 bases. Germline trimming cut 2 bases from V and 7 bases from J; bases unmatched to any gene: 9. The CDR3 sequence is 15 residues long. Per the germline V gene, CDR1 is LNHNV and CDR2 is YYDKDF (reference sequence). CDR3 loop: CATSRQGAGSGGYTF. DNA of the CDR3: TGTGCCACCAGCAGACAGGGGGCGGGATCAGGTGGCTACACCTTC.

The chain links TRBV19 to TRBJ1-2; possible D gene TRBD1, 6 bases. This CDR3 is 11 amino acids long. V was cut by 8 bases and J by 6 bases, with 10 bases left in between. Per germline, CDR1 LNHDA and CDR2 SQIVND (reference sequence). CDR3 protein: CASGTGNGYTF. The CDR3 DNA reads as TGTGCCAGTGGAACAGGGAATGGCTACACCTTC. Together with reference TRBV19 and TRBJ1-2, the CDR3 gives the full variable domain: DGGITQSPKYLFRKEGQNVTLSCEQNLNHDAMYWYRQDPGQGLRLIYYSQIVNDFQKGDIAEGYSVSREKKESFPLTVTSAQKNPTAFYLCASGTGNGYTFGSGTRLTVV.

Many counts were recorded for this clonotype. The chain combines TRBV20-1 with TRBJ2-1; D remains ambiguous. Between the trimmed V and J ends, which lost 1 base and 2 bases, there was a span of 9 bases. Germline-derived CDR1 and CDR2 are DFQATT and SNEGSKA (reference sequence). CDR3 length: 14 residues. Written as DNA, the CDR3 is TGCAGTGCTAGAGTAATAGCCACCTACAATGAGCAGTTCTTC. Translation: CSARVIATYNEQFF.

The chain employs TRBV10-3 and TRBJ1-1, with D perhaps TRBD1 (6 bases). V was clipped by 7 bases and J by 4 bases, with 16 bases between them. The germline V gene encodes CDR1 ENHRY and CDR2 SYGVKD. The CDR3 length is 14 residues. The CDR3 nucleotides read TGTGCCATCACTACAGGGACCCTGGCCACTGAAGCTTTCTTT. It translates to CAITTGTLATEAFF.

V gene TRBV6-1 combines with J gene TRBJ1-2, with D tentatively TRBD1 (6 bases). V was trimmed by 6 bases and J by 8 bases, leaving 16 bases between them. The germline V gene has CDR1 MNHNS and CDR2 SASEGT. There are 13 residues in the CDR3. The CDR3 nucleotides are TGTGCCAGCAGACATCCCGGGACATGGGGCTACACCTTC. The encoded protein is CASRHPGTWGYTF.

The table lists this clonotype with a count of one. The chain has TRBV7-8 and TRBJ2-2; perhaps TRBD1 as D (5 bases). This CDR3 is 16 amino acids long. The germline V gene has CDR1 SGHVS and CDR2 FQNEAQ. With 5 bases removed from V and 0 bases from J, the gap between germline ends came to 13 bases. CDR3 amino acids: CASSDPVRANTGELFF. The CDR3 coding sequence is TGTGCCAGCAGCGATCCGGTCAGGGCGAACACCGGGGAGCTGTTTTTT.

The chain couples TRBV19 to TRBJ2-1; 13 bases are shared with TRBD2. Looked up from germline, CDR1 is LNHDA and CDR2 is SQIVND (reference sequence). The CDR3 is 17 amino acids. Losses at the gene ends were 3 bases for V and 4 bases for J; bases not matched to a gene: 6. The CDR3 protein is CASSMVRTSGRYNEQFF. In nucleotides, the CDR3 is TGTGCCAGTAGTATGGTTCGGACTAGCGGGAGATACAATGAGCAGTTCTTC.